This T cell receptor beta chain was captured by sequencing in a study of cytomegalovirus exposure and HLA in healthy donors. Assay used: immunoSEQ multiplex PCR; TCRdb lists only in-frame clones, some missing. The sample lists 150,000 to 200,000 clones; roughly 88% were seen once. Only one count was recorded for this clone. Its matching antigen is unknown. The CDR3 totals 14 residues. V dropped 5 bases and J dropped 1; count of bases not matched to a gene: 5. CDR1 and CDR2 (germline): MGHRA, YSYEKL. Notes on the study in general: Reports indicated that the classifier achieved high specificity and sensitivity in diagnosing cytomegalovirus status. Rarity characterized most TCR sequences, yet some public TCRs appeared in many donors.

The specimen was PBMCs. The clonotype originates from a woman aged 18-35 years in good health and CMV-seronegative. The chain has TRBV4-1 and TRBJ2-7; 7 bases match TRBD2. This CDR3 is CASSARGGSYEQYF. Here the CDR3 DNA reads TGCGCCAGCAGCGCCCGCGGGGGATCCTACGAGCAGTACTTC.